These 22 T cell receptor beta chains came from one sample sequenced in a study of blood T cell repertoires in COVID-19. Clones were sequenced by immunoSEQ multiplex PCR, and TCRdb holds only the in-frame ones, with some missing. The sample carries some 150,000 clones, over 75% recorded once. Sequenced sample: PBMCs or T cells enriched from blood (not recorded which). Receptor source: a woman younger than 45 with acute COVID-19.

This chain links TRBV30 with TRBJ1-4, with 11 bases that match TRBD1. The J segment lost 7 bases and the V segment lost 5 bases, leaving 6 bases of the junction unmatched. CDR1 and CDR2 (germline): GTSNPN, SVGIG (reference sequence). This CDR3 is built from 14 residues. CDR3 sequence reads: CAWALGQGVEKLFF. The CDR3 coding sequence is TGTGCCTGGGCCCTGGGACAGGGGGTTGAAAAACTGTTTTTT.

This chain joins TRBV7-8 and TRBJ2-4; 13 bases align to TRBD2. The CDR3 has 16 amino acids. CDR1 is SGHVS and CDR2 is FQNEAQ in the germline V gene. V dropped 5 bases and J dropped 3; count of bases not matched to a gene: 4. The chain's CDR3 is CASSPGLAGDKNIQYF. The CDR3 nucleotides are TGTGCCAGCAGCCCAGGACTAGCGGGGGACAAAAACATTCAGTACTTC.

The chain uses TRBV2 and TRBJ1-5; D is undetermined. Trimming shortened V by 7 bases and J by 0 bases, and 13 bases separated the two germline ends. There are 15 residues in the CDR3. Germline V gene lookup returns CDR1 SNHLY and CDR2 FYNNEI. The DNA for the CDR3 is TGTGCCAGCATGCGGTACGGGAATAGCAATCAGCCCCAGCATTTT. Translation: CASMRYGNSNQPQHF.

The gene calls are TRBV3-1 (or the pseudogene TRBV3-2) and TRBJ2-7, with 12 bases matching TRBD2. The CDR3 sequence is 16 residues long. The V segment lost 3 bases and the J segment 8 bases; nucleotides outside the gene matches: 11. In germline, CDR1 is LGHDT, CDR2 YNNKEL (reference sequence). The CDR3 sequence is CASSHPHSLAGGKQYF. The CDR3 nucleotides read TGTGCCAGCAGCCATCCGCATAGCCTAGCGGGAGGGAAGCAGTACTTC.

The chain joins TRBV13 to TRBJ1-2; D is unresolved. The germline V and J ends were trimmed by 5 bases and 4 bases, with 5 bases remaining between them. This CDR3 contains 11 residues. Germline V gene lookup returns CDR1 PRHDT and CDR2 FYEKMQ (reference sequence). The CDR3 spells CASSSGYGYTF. CDR3 DNA sequence: TGTGCCAGCAGCAGCGGCTATGGCTACACCTTC.

V and J are TRBV2 and TRBJ1-2, with 8 bases identical to TRBD1. Germline V gene lookup returns CDR1 SNHLY and CDR2 FYNNEI. Trimming removed 6 bases from V and 7 bases from J; junction bases left unmatched: 7. The CDR3 sequence is 13 residues long. In nucleotides, the CDR3 is TGTGCCAGCAGGCCAGGACAGGGCTTTGGCTACACCTTC. It specifies CASRPGQGFGYTF. Using reference TRBV2 and TRBJ1-2 for the parts outside the CDR3, the full variable domain is EPEVTQTPSHQVTQMGQEVILRCVPISNHLYFYWYRQILGQKVEFLVSFYNNEISEKSEIFDDQFSVERPDGSNFTLKIRSTKLEDSAMYFCASRPGQGFGYTFGSGTRLTVV.

The chain carries TRBV28 and TRBJ2-7; 9 nucleotides agree with TRBD1. V lost 4 bases, J lost 6 bases, and 4 bases stayed unmatched. The V gene's germline CDR1 is MDHEN and CDR2 SYDVKM. The length of the CDR3 is 13 residues. CDR3 bases: TGTGCCAGCAGTTCGGGACAGGGTTTCGAGCAGTACTTC. It translates to CASSSGQGFEQYF.

This sequence joins TRBV3-1 (or the pseudogene TRBV3-2) and TRBJ2-7; perhaps TRBD2 as D (5 bases). The CDR3 length is 15 residues. Germline V CDR1 and CDR2: LGHDT, YNNKEL (reference sequence). Between the trimmed V and J ends, which lost 0 bases and 4 bases, there was a span of 13 bases. For the CDR3, the DNA is TGTGCCAGCAGCCAAGACCCCATGGAGGCGTACGAGCAGTACTTC. Translated, it gives CASSQDPMEAYEQYF.

The rearrangement joins TRBV5-6 to TRBJ2-5; D is ambiguous. From germline, CDR1 is SGHDT and CDR2 YYEEEE. The V and J ends lost 4 bases and 2 bases respectively, with 9 bases between them. The CDR3 covers 13 residues. For the CDR3, the DNA is TGTGCCAGCAGCACCGAGGAACAAGAGACCCAGTACTTC. Amino acid sequence: CASSTEEQETQYF.

Written as DNA, the CDR3 is TGTGCCAGCAGTTACTCGGTGAGGCCGCTAACTATCTACGAGCAGTACTTC. It specifies CASSYSVRPLTIYEQYF. The gene calls are TRBV6-2 or TRBV6-3 and TRBJ2-7; the D is unclear. This CDR3 has 17 residues. Germline-derived CDR1 and CDR2 are MNHEY and SVGEGT. The V end was cut by 0 bases, the J end by 3 bases, with 18 bases between.

The sample holds one count of this clone. The genes are TRBV18 and TRBJ2-1, with 7 bases matching TRBD1. This CDR3 contains 15 residues. Germline lookup yields CDR1 KGHSH and CDR2 LQKENI. Losses at the gene ends were 6 bases for V and 0 bases for J; bases not matched to a gene: 5. In DNA form, the CDR3 reads TGTGCCAGCTCGGGACAGTCGAGCTCCTACAATGAGCAGTTCTTC. It yields the protein CASSGQSSSYNEQFF.

This chain uses TRBV5-1 with TRBJ1-5; 9 bases align to TRBD1. V shed 5 bases, J shed 1 base, and the junction held 7 bases outside the gene matches. This CDR3 has 16 amino acids. Germline CDR1 and CDR2: SGHRS and YFSETQ. The CDR3 here is CASSEGGQGSNQPQHF. DNA for the CDR3: TGCGCCAGCAGTGAGGGCGGACAGGGGAGCAATCAGCCCCAGCATTTT.

J is TRBJ1-1 and V is TRBV18; 8 nucleotides agree with TRBD1. CDR1 and CDR2 from the germline V gene are KGHSH and LQKENI. The CDR3 runs to 14 residues. V shed 3 bases, J shed 3 bases, and the junction held 3 bases outside the gene matches. CDR3 bases: TGTGCCAGCTCACCGGGACAGGTCGACACTGAAGCTTTCTTT. Protein sequence: CASSPGQVDTEAFF.

The rearrangement uses TRBV7-2 and TRBJ1-4; TRBD1 might be the D (5 bases). From germline, CDR1 is SGHTA and CDR2 FQGNSA. This CDR3 is 15 amino acids long. V was shortened by 1 base and J by 8 bases, with 14 bases between the two germline ends. CDR3 sequence (DNA): TGTGCCAGCAGCTTAGGCGGGACCCCTCTCGAAAAACTGTTTTTT. Protein sequence: CASSLGGTPLEKLFF.

CDR3 DNA sequence: TGTGCCAGCAGCTTTTCGGGGGATGAGCAGTTCTTC. This encodes CASSFSGDEQFF. The chain is built from TRBV5-6 and TRBJ2-1, with D possibly matching TRBD2 (6 bases). Trimming stripped 2 bases from V and 8 bases from J, with 8 bases between. The V gene's germline CDR1 is SGHDT and CDR2 YYEEEE. This CDR3 contains 12 residues.

The V and J genes are TRBV12-3 or TRBV12-4 and TRBJ2-3; unclear D gene. V dropped 7 bases and J dropped 4 bases, with 6 bases sitting between them. CDR3 length: 11 residues. The CDR3 DNA reads as TGTGCCAGCACATTTTCAGATACGCAGTATTTT. Encoded protein: CASTFSDTQYF.

The chain carries TRBV21-1 and TRBJ2-3; TRBD2, the table's D call, lacks a check against the DNA. TRBV21-1 is noted as a pseudogene. This CDR3 is built from 15 residues. The CDR3 coding sequence is TGTGCCAGCAGAAGGCCTAGCTGCGGTGGAGATACGCAGTATTTT. This encodes CASRRPSCGGDTQYF.

The V call is TRBV3-1 (or the pseudogene TRBV3-2), the J call TRBJ1-5; 9 bases are a match to TRBD1. Germline trimming cut 5 bases from V and 6 bases from J; bases unmatched to any gene: 5. This CDR3 contains 14 residues. Germline CDR1 reads LGHDT; CDR2 reads YNNKEL (reference sequence). The CDR3 sequence: CASSTTGGVQPQHF. Written as DNA, the CDR3 is TGTGCCAGCAGCACGACAGGGGGAGTTCAGCCCCAGCATTTT.

The chain has TRBV7-2 and TRBJ2-3, with TRBD1 matching over 7 bases. The germline V gene encodes CDR1 SGHTA and CDR2 FQGNSA. The CDR3 totals 13 residues. The V and J ends lost 4 bases and 4 bases, in that order; junction bases with no gene match: 2. In DNA form, the CDR3 reads TGTGCCAGCAGCTCAAGGGGGCCAGATACGCAGTATTTT. Translating it yields CASSSRGPDTQYF.

V and J are TRBV1 and TRBJ2-3; the table's D call TRBD2 went unverified against the DNA. TRBV1 corresponds to a pseudogene. The CDR3 covers 14 residues. The CDR3 DNA is TGCACCAGTAGCGGGAGGGTGCTCACAGATACGCAGTATTTT. As protein: CTSSGRVLTDTQYF.

The chain uses TRBV28 and TRBJ2-5, with 12 positions matching TRBD2. This CDR3 has 16 residues. Germline values: CDR1 MDHEN, CDR2 SYDVKM. With 3 bases clipped from V and 5 bases from J, the junction kept 7 bases outside the gene matches. The CDR3 nucleotides read TGTGCCAGCAGTTTCGGGCTAGCGGGAGGGCCGGAGACCCAGTACTTC. Its protein product is CASSFGLAGGPETQYF.

This clone was picked up a small number of times. The J gene is TRBJ1-5, the V gene TRBV10-3; possible D gene TRBD1, 5 bases. The CDR3 is 14 residues long. Germline CDR1 ENHRY, CDR2 SYGVKD. Trimming removed 5 bases from V and 2 bases from J, with 10 bases in between. CDR3 nucleotides: TGTGCCATCAGTCAGGGAGGAGGCAATCAGCCCCAGCATTTT. Translated, it gives CAISQGGGNQPQHF.